This T cell receptor (beta chain) came from a study of cytomegalovirus exposure and HLA in healthy donors. PCR was performed using 60 Vbeta and 13 Jbeta primers. TCRdb's table, derived via immunoSEQ multiplex PCR, lists solely in-frame clones and lacks some. This table has about 130,000 clones, around 81% appearing once. This TCR was recovered from a female donor in good health and CMV-seronegative. Sequencing input: PBMCs.

This chain's CDR3 is CASSLLRGGSGNTIYF. For the CDR3, the DNA is TGTGCCAGCAGTCTCCTCAGGGGAGGGTCTGGAAACACCATATATTTT. The V call is TRBV2, the J call TRBJ1-3; weak D call: TRBD1 (6 bases). The CDR3 extends over 16 amino acids. In germline, CDR1 is SNHLY, CDR2 FYNNEI. V gave up 5 bases and J gave up 1 base, with 15 bases separating them.